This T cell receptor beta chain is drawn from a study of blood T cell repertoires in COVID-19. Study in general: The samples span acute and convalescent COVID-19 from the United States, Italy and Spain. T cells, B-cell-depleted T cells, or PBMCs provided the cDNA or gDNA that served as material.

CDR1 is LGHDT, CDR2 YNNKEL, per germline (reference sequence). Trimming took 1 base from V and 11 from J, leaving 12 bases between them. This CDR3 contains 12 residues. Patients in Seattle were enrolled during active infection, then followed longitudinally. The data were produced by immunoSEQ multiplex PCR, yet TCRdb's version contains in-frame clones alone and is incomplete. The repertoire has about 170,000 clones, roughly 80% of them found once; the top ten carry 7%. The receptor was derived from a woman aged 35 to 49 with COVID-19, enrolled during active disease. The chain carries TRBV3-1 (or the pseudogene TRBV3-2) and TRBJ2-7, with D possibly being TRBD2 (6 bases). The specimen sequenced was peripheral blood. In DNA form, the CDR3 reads TGTGCCAGCAGCCAAGGCGGCGGGGCCAAGTACTTC. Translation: CASSQGGGAKYF.